The 23 T cell receptor beta chains listed next were all sequenced from one sample in a study of blood T cell repertoires in COVID-19. Only in-frame clones appear in the TCRdb table, and some are missing; sequencing was by immunoSEQ multiplex PCR. Among around 130,000 clones listed, approximately 78% were seen once. The sequencing sample was made of peripheral blood. These TCRs come from a woman of 80 years or more with acute or convalescent COVID-19.

The genes are TRBV7-2 and TRBJ2-1, with TRBD2 matching over 7 bases. Losses at the gene ends were 4 bases for V and 4 bases for J; bases not matched to a gene: 1. The CDR3 has 13 amino acids. Per the germline V gene, CDR1 is SGHTA and CDR2 is FQGNSA. CDR3 region: CASSYGRYNEQFF. In DNA form, the CDR3 reads TGTGCCAGCAGCTACGGGAGGTACAATGAGCAGTTCTTC.

The J gene is TRBJ2-7, the V gene TRBV3-1 (or the pseudogene TRBV3-2); TRBD1 agrees at 7 bases. The CDR3 is made up of 15 amino acids. The germline CDR1 and CDR2 sequences are LGHDT and YNNKEL (reference sequence). V shed 1 base and J 3 bases; nucleotides not matched to a gene: 6. CDR3 nucleotides: TGTGCCAGCAGCCAAGGGCGACAGGGAAACTACGAGCAGTACTTC. This codes for CASSQGRQGNYEQYF.

This sequence joins TRBV15 and TRBJ2-5; 11 bases align to TRBD2. Trimming removed 2 bases from V and 1 base from J; junction bases left unmatched: 3. The germline V gene has CDR1 LNHNV and CDR2 YYDKDF (reference sequence). This CDR3 is built from 16 residues. The CDR3 DNA follows: TGTGCCACCAGCAGAAATCTAGCGGGGGGCCAAGAGACCCAGTACTTC. It codes for CATSRNLAGGQETQYF.

CDR3 DNA sequence: TGTGCCAGCAGCGACGGGAACACCTACGAGCAGTACTTC. Amino acid sequence: CASSDGNTYEQYF. The gene calls are TRBV9 and TRBJ2-7; D might be TRBD2 (5 bases). CDR3 size: 13 residues. V lost 3 bases and J lost 2, with 9 bases in between. The germline V gene has CDR1 SGDLS and CDR2 YYNGEE.

This chain links TRBV27 with TRBJ1-6; no firm D call. Germline CDR1 and CDR2: MNHEY and SMNVEV (reference sequence). Trimming removed 8 bases at V and 6 bases at J, with 20 bases between. The CDR3 length is 16 residues. Here the CDR3 DNA reads TGTGCCAGCCTCAGTTTGGTTAGAGGAACTAATTCACCCCTCCACTTT. This gives the protein CASLSLVRGTNSPLHF.

A word on this clone: One junction end does not reproduce the germline sequence, and a read error may be involved. The chain recombines TRBV19 with TRBJ2-1, with 7 bases matching TRBD1. CDR1 is LNHDA, CDR2 SQIVND, per germline (reference sequence). The CDR3 totals 11 residues. CDR3 in amino acids: CASSTGQRRIF. In DNA form, the CDR3 reads TGTGCCAGTAGTACGGGACAGAGAAGGATCTTC.

This rearrangement joins TRBV21-1 to TRBJ2-7; TRBD1 is the table's D call and was not checked against the DNA. TRBV21-1 is flagged as a pseudogene. CDR3 length: 12 residues. The CDR3 loop reads CARRDRVHEQYF. The CDR3 region has the DNA TGTGCCCGCCGGGACAGGGTCCACGAGCAGTACTTC.

The genes are TRBV10-3 and TRBJ2-3; TRBD2 matches at 13 bases. Trimming cost V 5 bases and J 4 bases; bases outside gene matches: 6. Germline-derived CDR1 and CDR2 are ENHRY and SYGVKD. The CDR3 totals 16 residues. CDR3 amino acids: CAISRAGTSGADTQYF. The DNA of the CDR3 is TGTGCCATCAGTAGAGCGGGGACTAGCGGGGCAGATACGCAGTATTTT.

J is TRBJ2-5 and V is TRBV5-1; unclear D gene. Germline lookup yields CDR1 SGHRS and CDR2 YFSETQ. This CDR3 contains 15 residues. V gave up 0 bases and J gave up 4 bases, with 13 bases separating them. CDR3 in amino acids: CASSLARRLLETQYF. The CDR3 nucleotides are TGCGCCAGCAGCTTGGCCAGAAGACTGTTAGAGACCCAGTACTTC.

The chain employs TRBV4-1 and TRBJ2-7; TRBD2 matches at 10 bases. The V and J ends lost 1 base and 3 bases, in that order; junction bases with no gene match: 9. Germline V gene sequence: CDR1 MGHRA, CDR2 YSYEKL. The CDR3 is 17 residues long. In DNA, the CDR3 is TGCGCCAGCAGCCAAGGACTAGCGGGTCCGAGCTACTACGAGCAGTACTTC. The encoded protein is CASSQGLAGPSYYEQYF.

This clone is a singleton in its sample. The V gene is TRBV28, the J gene TRBJ1-2; a weak D match, TRBD1 (5 bases). This CDR3 contains 15 residues. V dropped 2 bases and J dropped 4 bases, with 14 bases sitting between them. Germline V gives CDR1 MDHEN, CDR2 SYDVKM. CDR3 loop: CASSLDKTRGYGYTF. The CDR3 DNA is TGTGCCAGCAGTTTAGATAAGACAAGGGGCTATGGCTACACCTTC.

The rearrangement uses TRBV11-2 and TRBJ2-5; D possibly corresponds to TRBD1 (6 bases). V gave up 5 bases and J gave up 2 bases, with 12 bases separating them. CDR3 length: 14 residues. CDR1 and CDR2 (germline): SGHAT, FQNNGV. The CDR3 sequence is CASSPGQRQETQYF. CDR3 nucleotides: TGTGCCAGCAGCCCTGGACAGAGGCAAGAGACCCAGTACTTC.

CDR3 residues: CASSSRQSGRGDYEQYF. CDR3 coding DNA: TGTGCCAGCAGCTCCCGTCAAAGCGGGAGGGGGGACTACGAGCAGTACTTC. The rearrangement joins TRBV13 to TRBJ2-7; TRBD2 agrees at 10 bases. This CDR3 has 17 amino acids. The V and J ends lost 4 bases and 3 bases, in that order; junction bases with no gene match: 12. Germline lookup yields CDR1 PRHDT and CDR2 FYEKMQ (reference sequence).

The V gene is TRBV18, the J gene TRBJ1-2; TRBD1 matches at 10 bases. Germline V gives CDR1 KGHSH, CDR2 LQKENI. The CDR3 covers 14 residues. J lost 5 bases, V lost 3 bases, and 3 bases had no gene match. CDR3 protein: CASSPDRGPYGYTF. DNA for the CDR3: TGTGCCAGCTCACCCGACAGGGGGCCGTATGGCTACACCTTC.

The chain recombines TRBV6-4 with TRBJ2-2, with 7 bases aligning to TRBD2. Losses at the gene ends were 4 bases for V and 2 bases for J; bases not matched to a gene: 10. CDR3 length: 17 amino acids. Germline V CDR1 and CDR2: MRHNA, SNTAGT. CDR3 in DNA: TGTGCCAGCAGTGCGGAGCCGGGAGGACTTAACACCGGGGAGCTGTTTTTT. Translating gives CASSAEPGGLNTGELFF.

The chain recombines TRBV6-5 with TRBJ1-2, with TRBD1 matching over 7 bases. CDR1 is MNHEY, CDR2 SVGAGI, per germline. The CDR3 is 13 residues long. V dropped 4 bases and J dropped 4; count of bases not matched to a gene: 3. The DNA of the CDR3 is TGTGCCAGCAGTTTGACAGGGACCTATGGCTACACCTTC. Protein: CASSLTGTYGYTF.

The chain has TRBV4-1 and TRBJ1-4; D might be TRBD1 (6 bases). V shed 4 bases and J shed 4 bases, with 16 bases lying between them. Germline V gene data show CDR1 as MGHRA and CDR2 as YSYEKL. The CDR3 consists of 16 residues. This chain's CDR3 is CASSRSQGMGNEKLFF. The CDR3 coding sequence is TGCGCCAGCAGCCGATCACAGGGAATGGGTAATGAAAAACTGTTTTTT.

The chain uses TRBV14 and TRBJ1-1; a weak D match, TRBD1 (6 bases). Germline CDR1 is SGHDN and CDR2 is FVKESK. CDR3 length: 14 amino acids. Trimming cost V 4 bases and J 1 base, with 10 bases left between them. CDR3: CASSRHRANTEAFF. CDR3 nucleotide sequence: TGTGCCAGCAGCCGACACAGGGCGAACACTGAAGCTTTCTTT.

This clone has just a few counts. This chain joins TRBV11-2 and TRBJ1-2; a weak D match, TRBD1 (6 bases). The CDR3 extends over 17 amino acids. V lost 2 bases to trimming and J lost 7 bases, with 23 bases between them. CDR1 is SGHAT and CDR2 is FQNNGV in the germline V gene. CDR3 bases: TGTGCCAGCAGCTTAAGTTGGGCAGGGGTTGAGCTCTCTGGCTACACCTTC. Protein: CASSLSWAGVELSGYTF.

The chain employs TRBV21-1 and TRBJ2-7; the table names TRBD2, a call not compared with the DNA. TRBV21-1 constitutes a pseudogene. This CDR3 contains 14 residues. The CDR3 nucleotides read TGTGCCAGCGGACTGACTAGCGGGGTTCACGAGCAGTACTTC. Translating it yields CASGLTSGVHEQYF.

The chain is built from TRBV3-1 (or the pseudogene TRBV3-2) and TRBJ2-7; no firm D call. CDR1 is LGHDT and CDR2 is YNNKEL in the germline V gene (reference sequence). The ends were cut back, 2 bases at V and 2 bases at J, with 10 bases in the middle. The CDR3 has 14 residues. The DNA of the CDR3 is TGTGCCAGCAGCCAACCTGGGCAGGCCTACGAGCAGTACTTC. Translation gives CASSQPGQAYEQYF.

In its sample, this clone was seen a few times. For the CDR3, the DNA is TGTGCCAGCAGCTTAGAAGGGTGGCCGGGACAGGTTCAGCCCCAGCATTTT. It translates to CASSLEGWPGQVQPQHF. The V and J genes are TRBV7-2 and TRBJ1-5, with TRBD1 identical over 8 bases. Germline assignment: CDR1 SGHTA and CDR2 FQGNSA. V lost 1 base, J lost 6 bases, and 11 bases stayed unmatched. The CDR3 totals 17 residues.

This clone was counted only a few times. At the DNA level, this CDR3 is encoded by other sequences in the same sample as well. The rearrangement links TRBV28 to TRBJ2-7, with TRBD1 matching 7 bases. Trimming cost V 3 bases and J 0 bases; bases outside gene matches: 2. This CDR3 has 14 residues. Per the germline V gene, CDR1 is MDHEN and CDR2 is SYDVKM. CDR3: CASSLRQGSYEQYF. The CDR3 bases are TGTGCCAGCAGTTTGCGACAGGGCTCCTACGAGCAGTACTTC.